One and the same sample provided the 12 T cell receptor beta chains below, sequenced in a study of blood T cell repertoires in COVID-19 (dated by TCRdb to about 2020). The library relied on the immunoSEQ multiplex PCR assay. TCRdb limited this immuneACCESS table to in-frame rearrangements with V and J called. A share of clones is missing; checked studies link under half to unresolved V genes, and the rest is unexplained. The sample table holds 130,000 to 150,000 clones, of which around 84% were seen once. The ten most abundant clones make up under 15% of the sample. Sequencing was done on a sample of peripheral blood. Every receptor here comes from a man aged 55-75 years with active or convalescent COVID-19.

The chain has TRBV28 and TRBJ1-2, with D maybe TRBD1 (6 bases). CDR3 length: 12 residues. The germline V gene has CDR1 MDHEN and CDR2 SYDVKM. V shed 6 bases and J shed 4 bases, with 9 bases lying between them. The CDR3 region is CASRTGFYGYTF. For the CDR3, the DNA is TGTGCCAGCAGAACAGGGTTCTATGGCTACACCTTC.

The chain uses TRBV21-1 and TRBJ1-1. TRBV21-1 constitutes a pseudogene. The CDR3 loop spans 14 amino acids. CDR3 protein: CASSRGPEGTEAFF. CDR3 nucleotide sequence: TGTGCCAGCAGCAGGGGACCGGAGGGCACTGAAGCTTTCTTT.

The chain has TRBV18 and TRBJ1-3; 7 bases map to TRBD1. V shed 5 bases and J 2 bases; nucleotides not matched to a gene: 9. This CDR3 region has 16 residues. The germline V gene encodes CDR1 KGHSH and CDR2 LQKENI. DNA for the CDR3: TGTGCCAGCTCAGCAACACAGGGGAAGGCTGGAAACACCATATATTTT. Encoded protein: CASSATQGKAGNTIYF.

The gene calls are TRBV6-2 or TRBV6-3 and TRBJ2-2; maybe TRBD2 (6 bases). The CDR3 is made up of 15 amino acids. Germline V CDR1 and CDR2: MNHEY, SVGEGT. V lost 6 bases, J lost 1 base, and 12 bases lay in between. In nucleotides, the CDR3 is TGTGCCAGCAGCCTGGAGGGGCTGAACACCGGGGAGCTGTTTTTT. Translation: CASSLEGLNTGELFF.

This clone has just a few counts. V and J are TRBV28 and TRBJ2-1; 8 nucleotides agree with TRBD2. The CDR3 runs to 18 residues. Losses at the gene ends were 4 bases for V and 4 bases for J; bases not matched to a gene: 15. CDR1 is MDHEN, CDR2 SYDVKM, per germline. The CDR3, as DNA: TGTGCCAGCAGTTCCCCCTCCGCCGGGAGGGGGGCTTACAATGAGCAGTTCTTC. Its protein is CASSSPSAGRGAYNEQFF.

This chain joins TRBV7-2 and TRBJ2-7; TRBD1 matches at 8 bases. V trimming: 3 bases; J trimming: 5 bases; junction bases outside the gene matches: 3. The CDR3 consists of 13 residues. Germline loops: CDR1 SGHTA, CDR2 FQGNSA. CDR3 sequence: CASSLTGANEQYF. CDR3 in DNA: TGTGCCAGCAGCTTGACAGGGGCCAACGAGCAGTACTTC.

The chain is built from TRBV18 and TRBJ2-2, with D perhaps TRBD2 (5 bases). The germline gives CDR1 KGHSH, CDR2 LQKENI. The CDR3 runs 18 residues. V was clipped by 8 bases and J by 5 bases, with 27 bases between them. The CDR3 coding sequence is TGTGCCAGCCAAGGACCGGTAATAGGGTCTGGCGGGACCGGGGAGCTGTTTTTT. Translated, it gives CASQGPVIGSGGTGELFF.

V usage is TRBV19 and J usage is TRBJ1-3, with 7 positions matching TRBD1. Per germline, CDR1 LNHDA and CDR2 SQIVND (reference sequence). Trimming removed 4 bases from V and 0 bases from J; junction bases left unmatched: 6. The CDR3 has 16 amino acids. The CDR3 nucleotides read TGTGCCAGTAGTACCCGACAGGGACGCTCTGGAAACACCATATATTTT. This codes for CASSTRQGRSGNTIYF.

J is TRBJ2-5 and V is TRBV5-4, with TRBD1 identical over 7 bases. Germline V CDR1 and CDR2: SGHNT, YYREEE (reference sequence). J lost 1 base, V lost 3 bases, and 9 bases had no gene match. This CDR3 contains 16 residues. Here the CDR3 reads CASSSGKQGIQETQYF. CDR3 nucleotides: TGTGCCAGCAGCTCAGGCAAACAGGGGATCCAAGAGACCCAGTACTTC.

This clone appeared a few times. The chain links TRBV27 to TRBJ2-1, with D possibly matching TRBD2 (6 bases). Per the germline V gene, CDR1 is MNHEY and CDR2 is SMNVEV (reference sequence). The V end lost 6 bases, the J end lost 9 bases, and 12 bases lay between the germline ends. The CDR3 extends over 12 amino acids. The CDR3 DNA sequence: TGTGCCAGCAGCTTCGTCGGGGGTGAGCAGTTCTTC. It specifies CASSFVGGEQFF.

The CDR3 region is CASSLGGALTEAFF. CDR3 sequence (DNA): TGTGCCAGCAGTTTAGGGGGGGCATTGACTGAAGCTTTCTTT. The chain has TRBV28 and TRBJ1-1; maybe TRBD1 (6 bases). Per germline, CDR1 MDHEN and CDR2 SYDVKM. V was pared by 2 bases and J by 5 bases, with 12 bases between. CDR3 length equals 14 residues.

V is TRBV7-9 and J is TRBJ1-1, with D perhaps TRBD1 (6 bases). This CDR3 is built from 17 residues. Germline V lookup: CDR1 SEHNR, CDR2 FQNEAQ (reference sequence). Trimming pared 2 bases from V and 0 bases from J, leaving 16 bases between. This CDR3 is CASSLPPGQLMNTEAFF. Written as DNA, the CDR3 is TGTGCCAGCAGCTTACCCCCGGGACAACTCATGAACACTGAAGCTTTCTTT.